This paragraph covers one TCR beta chain sequence. Antigen unknown. This CDR3 spans 16 amino acids. V dropped 2 bases and J dropped 2; count of bases not matched to a gene: 4. The germline V gene has CDR1 MDHEN and CDR2 SYDVKM. This sample was taken from a study of cytomegalovirus exposure and HLA in healthy donors. General study points: Because they were indistinguishable, some V segments, including TRBV6-2 and TRBV6-3, were excluded. It was shown in a later analysis that HLA-associated TCR beta chains were more clonally expanded than other, equally common chains.

Researchers ran the PCR with 60 Vbeta and 13 Jbeta primers. Sequencing used immunoSEQ multiplex PCR; TCRdb keeps in-frame clones, though not all of them. Here the sample spans 150,000 to 200,000 clones, more than 80% being singletons. V is TRBV28 and J is TRBJ2-2; 8 bases align to TRBD1. Sequenced material: PBMCs. This TCR was recovered from a man aged 18 to 29 in good health and CMV-seronegative. CDR3 nucleotides: TGTGCCAGCAGTTTACAGGGGGCCCTAAACACCGGGGAGCTGTTTTTT. It yields the protein CASSLQGALNTGELFF.